The following is a T cell receptor (beta chain) sequence with its context. Original methodology: Counts of nucleated cells, estimated from reference gene primer amplification, were obtained. Libraries were prepared by immunoSEQ multiplex PCR; TCRdb keeps only in-frame clonotypes and omits some of them. V and J calls and clone size are as listed in that table; D and trimming were resolved from the DNA. The sample carries about 26,000 clones, around nine tenths recorded once. This sample was included in a study of blood T cell repertoires in COVID-19. Across the study: Researchers got acute and convalescent COVID-19 samples from the United States, Italy and Spain. From T cells, B-cell-depleted T cells, or PBMCs came the material, which was cDNA or gDNA.

Germline assignment: CDR1 SGDLS and CDR2 YYNGEE. Trimming stripped 9 bases from V and 2 bases from J, with 9 bases between. The CDR3 length is 12 residues. This chain uses TRBV9 with TRBJ1-5; D not certain. This TCR was recovered from a human donor in a cohort sampled during active COVID-19. The donor label of this sample is uncertain. Sequenced input: peripheral blood. CDR3: CANPLCNQPQHF. CDR3 DNA: TGTGCCAATCCTTTGTGCAATCAGCCCCAGCATTTT.